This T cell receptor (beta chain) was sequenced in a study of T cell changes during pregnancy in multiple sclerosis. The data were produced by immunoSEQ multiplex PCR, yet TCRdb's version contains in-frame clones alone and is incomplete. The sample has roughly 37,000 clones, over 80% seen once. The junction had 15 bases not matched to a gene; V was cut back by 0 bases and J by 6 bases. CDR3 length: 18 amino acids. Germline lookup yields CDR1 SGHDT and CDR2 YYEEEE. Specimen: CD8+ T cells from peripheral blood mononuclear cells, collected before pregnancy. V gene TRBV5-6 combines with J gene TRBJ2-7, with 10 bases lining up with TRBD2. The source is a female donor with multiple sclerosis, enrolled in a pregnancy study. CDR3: CASSLASGGAESPFEQYF. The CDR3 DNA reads TGTGCCAGCAGCTTGGCCAGCGGGGGGGCCGAATCTCCTTTCGAGCAGTACTTC.